The clone carrying this TCR beta chain has just a few counts. Its target is unknown. Alongside a J-beta primer mix, a sample-barcoded 5' primer served in a second PCR lasting about 7 to 12 cycles. TCRdb re-called the 5' RACE reads through MiXCR, storing one row per CDR3 protein. Altogether some 700,000 distinct CDR3 sequences are present, 22% being singletons, with the ten largest covering approximately 20%. Per individual sample, total RNA of at least 6 micrograms was extracted. The germline V gene encodes CDR1 SEHNR and CDR2 FQNEAQ (reference sequence). This CDR3 has 18 amino acids. V trimming: 6 bases; J trimming: 0 bases; junction bases outside the gene matches: 9. The sample is drawn from a study of blood T cells in healthy people across ages. Study observations and caveats: It was held that the diversity estimates obtained from one million T cells were underestimates. Unsorted PBMCs prevented conclusive naive versus antigen-experienced comparison. Both higher diversity and more naive CD4+ cells marked long-lived donors when set against aged donors.

Sequencing was carried out using blood. This sequence originates from an older man in good health. The V gene is TRBV7-9, the J gene TRBJ2-3, with 13 bases that match TRBD2. CDR3 sequence (DNA): TGTGCCAGCAGGGGGACTAGCGGGGTTTTTCGGAGCACAGATACGCAGTATTTT. It specifies CASRGTSGVFRSTDTQYF. The full variable domain, completed using reference TRBV7-9 and TRBJ2-3, is DTGVSQNPRHKITKRGQNVTFRCDPISEHNRLYWYRQTLGQGPEFLTYFQNEAQLEKSRLLSDRFSAERPKGSFSTLEIQRTEQGDSAMYLCASRGTSGVFRSTDTQYFGPGTRLTVL.